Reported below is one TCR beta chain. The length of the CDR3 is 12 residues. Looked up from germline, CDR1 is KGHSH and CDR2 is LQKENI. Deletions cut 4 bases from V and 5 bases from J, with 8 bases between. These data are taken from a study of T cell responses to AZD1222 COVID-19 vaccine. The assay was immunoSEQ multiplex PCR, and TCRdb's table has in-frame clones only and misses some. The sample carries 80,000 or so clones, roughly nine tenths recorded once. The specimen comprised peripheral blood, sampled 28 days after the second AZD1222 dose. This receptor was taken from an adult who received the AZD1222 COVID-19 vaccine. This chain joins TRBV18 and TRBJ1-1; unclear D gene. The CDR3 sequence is CASSRPGTEAFF. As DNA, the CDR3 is TGTGCCAGCTCACGGCCGGGGACTGAAGCTTTCTTT.